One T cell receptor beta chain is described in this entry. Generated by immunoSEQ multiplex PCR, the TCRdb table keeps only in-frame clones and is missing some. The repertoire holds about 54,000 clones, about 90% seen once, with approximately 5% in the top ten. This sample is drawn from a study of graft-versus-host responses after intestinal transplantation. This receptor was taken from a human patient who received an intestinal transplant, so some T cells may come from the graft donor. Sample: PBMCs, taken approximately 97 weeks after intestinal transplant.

The DNA for the CDR3 is TGTGCCAGCAGCGCGGACAGGGAATTGCACAATGAGCAGTTCTTC. Translation: CASSADRELHNEQFF. The V call is TRBV9, the J call TRBJ2-1, with 8 positions matching TRBD1. The V gene end was trimmed by 3 bases and the J gene end by 5 bases; junction bases not matched to a gene: 7. Germline CDR1 and CDR2: SGDLS and YYNGEE. This CDR3 has 15 residues. Full variable domain (rest looked up from reference TRBV9 and TRBJ2-1): DSGVTQTPKHLITATGQRVTLRCSPRSGDLSVYWYQQSLDQGLQFLIQYYNGEERAKGNILERFSAQQFPDLHSELNLSSLELGDSALYFCASSADRELHNEQFFGPGTRLTVL.